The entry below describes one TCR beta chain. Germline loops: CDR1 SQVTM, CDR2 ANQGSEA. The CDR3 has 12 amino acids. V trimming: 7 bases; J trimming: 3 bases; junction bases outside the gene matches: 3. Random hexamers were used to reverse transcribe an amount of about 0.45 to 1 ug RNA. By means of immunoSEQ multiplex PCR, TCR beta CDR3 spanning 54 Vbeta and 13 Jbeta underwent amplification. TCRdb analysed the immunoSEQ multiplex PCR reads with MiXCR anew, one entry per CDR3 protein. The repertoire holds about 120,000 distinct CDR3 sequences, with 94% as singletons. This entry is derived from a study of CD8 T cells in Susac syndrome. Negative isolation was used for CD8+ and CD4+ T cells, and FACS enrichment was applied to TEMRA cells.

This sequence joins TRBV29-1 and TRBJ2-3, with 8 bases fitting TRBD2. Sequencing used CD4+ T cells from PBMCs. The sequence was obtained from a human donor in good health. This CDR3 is CSGSGSTDTQYF. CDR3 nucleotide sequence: TGCAGCGGGAGCGGGAGTACAGATACGCAGTATTTT.